These 32 T cell receptor beta chains were all obtained from the same sample, sequenced in a study of OX40 agonist ivuxolimab in advanced cancers. Method: immunoSEQ multiplex PCR; TCRdb's copy keeps in-frame clones and lacks some. The table records 65,000 to 95,000 clones, more than 75% of them present only once. The sequenced sample was CD4+ or CD8+ T cells sorted from blood, obtained in a trial of the OX40 agonist ivuxolimab. The receptors were gathered from an adult with an advanced solid tumor such as melanoma, head and neck, liver or kidney cancer.

The chain combines TRBV19 with TRBJ1-3; weak D call: TRBD1 (5 bases). V was pared by 4 bases and J by 2 bases, with 6 bases between. This CDR3 comprises 13 residues. Germline assignment: CDR1 LNHDA and CDR2 SQIVND (reference sequence). The CDR3 here is CASSRGAGNTIYF. CDR3 in DNA: TGTGCCAGTAGTAGGGGGGCTGGAAACACCATATATTTT. Full variable domain (remainder filled in from reference TRBV19 and TRBJ1-3): DGGITQSPKYLFRKEGQNVTLSCEQNLNHDAMYWYRQDPGQGLRLIYYSQIVNDFQKGDIAEGYSVSREKKESFPLTVTSAQKNPTAFYLCASSRGAGNTIYFGEGSWLTVV.

The rearrangement uses TRBV12-5 and TRBJ2-5; a weak D match, TRBD1 (5 bases). This CDR3 comprises 15 residues. The V end was cut by 2 bases, the J end by 2 bases, with 12 bases between. Germline lookup yields CDR1 LGHNT and CDR2 FRNRAP. CDR3 DNA: TGTGCTAGTGGTTTGCCTGGTTCAGGGCAAGAGACCCAGTACTTC. It translates to CASGLPGSGQETQYF.

The chain combines TRBV7-6 with TRBJ2-5; 9 bases are shared with TRBD1. This CDR3 has 16 amino acids. Trimming cost V 5 bases and J 5 bases; bases outside gene matches: 12. Germline V gene data show CDR1 as SGHVS and CDR2 as FNYEAQ. The chain's CDR3 is CASSPNRGREGETQYF. Here the CDR3 DNA reads TGTGCCAGCAGCCCTAACAGGGGGCGCGAAGGGGAGACCCAGTACTTC.

V usage is TRBV5-6 and J usage is TRBJ1-5, with TRBD1 as a possible D gene (5 bases). V was clipped by 0 bases and J by 9 bases, with 7 bases between them. CDR1 and CDR2 (germline): SGHDT, YYEEEE. The CDR3 length is 12 residues. CDR3 sequence reads: CASSLGGRPQHF. As DNA, the CDR3 is TGTGCCAGCAGCTTGGGGGGGAGGCCCCAGCATTTT.

This chain joins TRBV5-4 and TRBJ2-5; tentatively, D is TRBD1 or TRBD2 (5 bases each). The CDR3 loop spans 14 amino acids. V lost 4 bases, J lost 2 bases, and 12 bases lay in between. Looked up from germline, CDR1 is SGHNT and CDR2 is YYREEE (reference sequence). The DNA of the CDR3 is TGTGCCAGCAGCCTCCGGGACGGTCAAGAGACCCAGTACTTC. Translated, it gives CASSLRDGQETQYF.

This clone occurred once. This sequence joins TRBV28 and TRBJ2-7; 7 bases fit TRBD1. Germline V lookup: CDR1 MDHEN, CDR2 SYDVKM. V lost 6 bases to trimming and J lost 0 bases; unmatched junction nucleotides: 11. There are 16 residues in the CDR3. The CDR3 DNA follows: TGTGCCAGCAGCTTGAATAAACAGGGGCCCTCCTACGAGCAGTACTTC. Its protein product is CASSLNKQGPSYEQYF.

V usage is TRBV10-3 and J usage is TRBJ1-5; D not certain. The CDR3 has 12 amino acids. CDR1 ENHRY and CDR2 SYGVKD come from the germline V gene. V gave up 6 bases and J gave up 4 bases, with 7 bases separating them. The CDR3 sequence is CAIRDHNQPQHF. CDR3 in DNA: TGTGCCATCAGAGACCATAATCAGCCCCAGCATTTT.

The chain couples TRBV7-3 to TRBJ2-4; no clear D gene. Trimming shortened V by 2 bases and J by 8 bases, and 10 bases separated the two germline ends. The CDR3 is 13 residues long. CDR1 and CDR2 (germline): SGHTA, FQGTGA. The CDR3 coding sequence is TGTGCCAGCAGCTTAGCGCCCCGACACATTCAGTACTTC. Protein: CASSLAPRHIQYF.

The table lists this clone with a few counts. The chain uses TRBV7-3 and TRBJ2-2; D is unresolved. This CDR3 has 14 amino acids. Germline V gene sequence: CDR1 SGHTA, CDR2 FQGTGA. Trimming removed 5 bases from V and 6 bases from J, with 13 bases in between. CDR3 coding DNA: TGTGCCAGCAGCGTATTCCAAGGGTCCGGGGAGCTGTTTTTT. Translating it yields CASSVFQGSGELFF.

The chain couples TRBV5-6 to TRBJ2-2; D uncertain. CDR1 SGHDT and CDR2 YYEEEE come from the germline V gene. With 2 bases removed from V and 6 bases from J, the gap between germline ends came to 5 bases. The CDR3 totals 12 residues. The CDR3 spells CASSFGSGELFF. In DNA form, the CDR3 reads TGTGCCAGCAGCTTTGGGTCCGGGGAGCTGTTTTTT.

The chain uses TRBV19 and TRBJ2-2, with 8 nucleotides matching TRBD1. This CDR3 has 16 residues. Per the germline V gene, CDR1 is LNHDA and CDR2 is SQIVND (reference sequence). Losses at the gene ends were 1 base for V and 4 bases for J; bases not matched to a gene: 5. This CDR3 reads CASSIGQGAFTGELFF. The CDR3, as DNA: TGTGCCAGTAGTATAGGGCAGGGGGCATTCACCGGGGAGCTGTTTTTT.

V is TRBV5-6 and J is TRBJ1-6; D gene ambiguous. The germline V gene has CDR1 SGHDT and CDR2 YYEEEE. The CDR3 has 13 amino acids. The ends were cut back, 4 bases at V and 7 bases at J, with 9 bases in the middle. The CDR3 loop reads CASSIFGNSPLHF. As DNA, the CDR3 is TGTGCCAGCAGCATCTTCGGAAATTCACCCCTCCACTTT.

This rearrangement joins TRBV6-1 to TRBJ1-5; D unclear. The germline V gene has CDR1 MNHNS and CDR2 SASEGT. The CDR3 runs to 14 residues. V was cut by 6 bases and J by 0 bases, with 9 bases left in between. The CDR3 nucleotides are TGTGCCAGCAGACCCACCCTTAGCAATCAGCCCCAGCATTTT. Translated: CASRPTLSNQPQHF.

The chain links TRBV6-1 to TRBJ2-7, with 10 bases fitting TRBD1. The CDR3 is 15 amino acids. Germline CDR1 and CDR2: MNHNS and SASEGT. Trimming at V came to 6 bases and at J to 4 bases, leaving 9 bases not matched to a gene. CDR3 sequence (DNA): TGTGCCAGCAGAGACCGGGACAGGGGTGGATACGAGCAGTACTTC. It translates to CASRDRDRGGYEQYF.

The rearrangement uses TRBV27 and TRBJ1-1; 8 nucleotides match TRBD1. Unmatched junction bases numbered 6, after V lost 6 bases and J lost 12 bases. CDR3 length equals 11 residues. Germline CDR1 and CDR2: MNHEY and SMNVEV (reference sequence). The CDR3 DNA reads TGTGCCAGCAGGCAGGGGGCGCTTCCTTTCTTT. Its translation is CASRQGALPFF.

This chain links TRBV5-4 with TRBJ2-2; 12 nucleotides match TRBD2. Germline loops: CDR1 SGHNT, CDR2 YYREEE (reference sequence). This CDR3 has 19 residues. The junction had 15 bases not matched to a gene; V was cut back by 4 bases and J by 5 bases. This CDR3 reads CASSPKELAGGLWTGELFF. The CDR3 DNA is TGTGCCAGCAGCCCGAAGGAGCTAGCGGGAGGGCTGTGGACCGGGGAGCTGTTTTTT.

This chain joins TRBV7-9 and TRBJ2-5; 13 positions agree with TRBD2. The CDR3 totals 17 residues. Looked up from germline, CDR1 is SEHNR and CDR2 is FQNEAQ (reference sequence). V was clipped by 1 base and J by 0 bases; unmatched bases: 2. CDR3 nucleotide sequence: TGTGCCAGCAGCTTAGGAGGACTAGCGGGGGACCAAGAGACCCAGTACTTC. Amino acids: CASSLGGLAGDQETQYF.

V usage is TRBV23-1 and J usage is TRBJ1-5; D ambiguous. TRBV23-1 is an open reading frame, and its role is uncertain. The length of the CDR3 is 15 residues. V dropped 0 bases and J dropped 7 bases, with 13 bases sitting between them. The CDR3 sequence: CASSQSDLGRQPQHF. CDR3 nucleotide sequence: TGCGCCAGCAGTCAATCGGATTTGGGGAGGCAGCCCCAGCATTTT.

This clone was seen a few times. The chain joins TRBV6-5 to TRBJ1-2; 7 positions agree with TRBD1. Germline CDR1 MNHEY, CDR2 SVGAGI. J lost 0 bases, V lost 2 bases, and 0 bases had no gene match. The length of the CDR3 is 14 residues. As DNA, the CDR3 is TGTGCCAGCAGTTACGGGACAGCTAACTATGGCTACACCTTC. This translates into CASSYGTANYGYTF.

CDR3 protein: CASRGPGTEAFF. The DNA for the CDR3 is TGTGCCAGCAGGGGGCCGGGGACTGAAGCTTTCTTT. The V gene is TRBV25-1, the J gene TRBJ1-1; weak D call: TRBD1 (5 bases). In germline, CDR1 is MGHDK, CDR2 SYGVNS. Trimming pared 6 bases from V and 5 bases from J, leaving 10 bases between. The CDR3 length is 12 residues.

The chain joins TRBV29-1 to TRBJ2-7; tentatively, D is TRBD1 (5 bases). Germline V gene data show CDR1 as SQVTM and CDR2 as ANQGSEA. The CDR3 runs to 14 residues. Trimming took off 6 bases at V and 2 bases at J, with 17 bases between the two ends. The CDR3 coding sequence is TGCAGCGTCTACCTGGGGCGTTCACCCTACGAGCAGTACTTC. It encodes CSVYLGRSPYEQYF.

This clone was picked up one time. J is TRBJ2-7 and V is TRBV7-9; D is possibly TRBD1 or TRBD2 (6 bases each). Germline CDR1 SEHNR, CDR2 FQNEAQ (reference sequence). The CDR3 runs to 15 residues. The V end lost 8 bases, the J end lost 1 base, and 18 bases lay between the germline ends. The CDR3 spells CASPRGFTGSYEQYF. The CDR3 DNA reads TGTGCCAGCCCTCGGGGGTTTACAGGGTCCTACGAGCAGTACTTC.

This chain connects TRBV5-1 to TRBJ2-5, with a tentative D call TRBD1 (6 bases). V was shortened by 4 bases and J by 2 bases, with 15 bases between the two germline ends. The CDR3 totals 15 residues. The V gene's germline CDR1 is SGHRS and CDR2 YFSETQ. DNA of the CDR3: TGCGCCAGCAGCCCCGTACAGGGAGATCAAGAGACCCAGTACTTC. Translated, it gives CASSPVQGDQETQYF.

V usage is TRBV5-6 and J usage is TRBJ2-2; D is ambiguous. V was clipped by 3 bases and J by 5 bases, with 14 bases between them. Germline CDR1 SGHDT, CDR2 YYEEEE. The CDR3 consists of 15 residues. The DNA for the CDR3 is TGTGCCAGCAGCTCTGACGGTCCGAGTACCGGGGAGCTGTTTTTT. Translating gives CASSSDGPSTGELFF. Looking up the rest from reference TRBV5-6 and TRBJ2-2 gives the full variable domain: DAGVTQSPTHLIKTRGQQVTLRCSPKSGHDTVSWYQQALGQGPQFIFQYYEEEERQRGNFPDRFSGHQFPNYSSELNVNALLLGDSALYLCASSSDGPSTGELFFGEGSRLTVL.

In its sample, this clone was seen once. The chain couples TRBV19 to TRBJ2-3; D not certain. This CDR3 has 11 amino acids. The V end was cut by 6 bases, the J end by 6 bases, with 7 bases between. Germline V gives CDR1 LNHDA, CDR2 SQIVND (reference sequence). The CDR3 nucleotides read TGTGCCAGTAGCTCGCTCGATACGCAGTATTTT. It specifies CASSSLDTQYF.

The chain joins TRBV7-2 to TRBJ1-3; D is ambiguous. V lost 2 bases and J lost 5, with 4 bases in between. Germline assignment: CDR1 SGHTA and CDR2 FQGNSA. This CDR3 spans 12 amino acids. The CDR3 DNA follows: TGTGCCAGCAGCTTATTAAGAAACACCATATATTTT. It specifies CASSLLRNTIYF.

The chain uses TRBV5-1 and TRBJ2-7; no clear D gene. CDR3 size: 15 residues. Germline lookup yields CDR1 SGHRS and CDR2 YFSETQ. Deletions cut 3 bases from V and 4 bases from J, with 17 bases between. The CDR3 region has the DNA TGCGCCAGCAGCTATGGGGATTTGGTCGGTTACGAGCAGTACTTC. Protein sequence: CASSYGDLVGYEQYF. The full variable domain, in which reference TRBV5-1 and TRBJ2-7 provide the parts outside the CDR3, is KAGVTQTPRYLIKTRGQQVTLSCSPISGHRSVSWYQQTPGQGLQFLFEYFSETQRNKGNFPGRFSGRQFSNSRSEMNVSTLELGDSALYLCASSYGDLVGYEQYFGPGTRLTVT.

The chain recombines TRBV6-1 with TRBJ2-5; 8 bases fit TRBD1. V lost 4 bases to trimming and J lost 4 bases; unmatched junction nucleotides: 5. The CDR3 is 14 residues long. Germline-derived CDR1 and CDR2 are MNHNS and SASEGT. Here the CDR3 reads CASSGAGGRETQYF. The DNA for the CDR3 is TGTGCCAGCAGTGGGGCAGGGGGCCGAGAGACCCAGTACTTC.

The V call is TRBV5-6, the J call TRBJ2-7, with 11 positions matching TRBD1. CDR3 length: 14 residues. V dropped 6 bases and J dropped 2; count of bases not matched to a gene: 4. Germline loops: CDR1 SGHDT, CDR2 YYEEEE. CDR3 in amino acids: CASTWTGGPYEQYF. The CDR3 nucleotides are TGTGCCAGCACCTGGACAGGGGGCCCCTACGAGCAGTACTTC.

The chain links TRBV7-9 to TRBJ2-7, with D tentatively TRBD1 or TRBD2 (6 bases each). This CDR3 is 13 amino acids long. Germline V gene lookup returns CDR1 SEHNR and CDR2 FQNEAQ (reference sequence). Trimming cost V 4 bases and J 5 bases, with 12 bases left between them. CDR3 amino acids: CASSSGGRDEQYF. The CDR3 nucleotides are TGTGCCAGCAGCTCCGGGGGCCGGGACGAGCAGTACTTC.

The chain is built from TRBV7-2 and TRBJ2-7; D may match TRBD1 or TRBD2 (5 bases each). Germline V gene lookup returns CDR1 SGHTA and CDR2 FQGNSA. V lost 1 base to trimming and J lost 0 bases, with 10 bases between them. The CDR3 is 15 amino acids. CDR3 residues: CASSLGWDGSYEQYF. Written as DNA, the CDR3 is TGTGCCAGCAGCTTAGGTTGGGACGGCTCCTACGAGCAGTACTTC.

The V and J genes are TRBV5-8 and TRBJ2-1; 12 bases are a match to TRBD2. This CDR3 contains 15 residues. In germline, CDR1 is SGHTS, CDR2 YDEGEE. Germline trimming cut 6 bases from V and 15 bases from J; bases unmatched to any gene: 16. The CDR3 loop reads CASTKRGAGLAGRFF. In DNA, the CDR3 is TGTGCCAGCACTAAAAGAGGAGCTGGACTAGCGGGGAGGTTCTTC.